The rows below give T cell receptor beta chains drawn from one sample of a study of cytomegalovirus exposure and HLA in healthy donors. TCRdb's table, derived via immunoSEQ multiplex PCR, lists solely in-frame clones and lacks some. The table has fewer than 250,000 clones, 60% to 85% seen once. The sequenced sample was PBMCs. The origin of the receptors is a man aged 40-49 years in good health and CMV-seronegative. Both conserved end residues are part of each CDR3. A D gene is named only where the DNA matches it firmly. Clone sizes are given selectively: once, few, many, or a class where the clone is expanded.

>TRBJ2-7|.|TRBV5-1|.
TGCGCCAGCAGCTTGTGGGACATCGAGGACGAGCAGTACTTC
CASSLWDIEDEQYF
>TRBJ1-3|TRBD1|TRBV5-1|.
TGCGCCAGCAGCCTAGACCCAGGGGGCTCTGGAAACACCATATATTTT
CASSLDPGGSGNTIYF
>TRBJ2-5|TRBD2|TRBV11-1|once
TGTGCCAGCAGCTTAGGACTAGCGGGACCTAATTCCCAAGAGACCCAGTACTTC
CASSLGLAGPNSQETQYF
>TRBJ2-5|TRBD2|TRBV2|.
TGTGCCAGCAGTGATCCTCTAGCGGGGGGTCTAGAAGAGACCCAGTACTTC
CASSDPLAGGLEETQYF
>TRBJ2-7|TRBD2|TRBV29-1|.
TGCAGCGTTGAGCGGGAGGACGGAAGCTACGAGCAGTACTTC
CSVEREDGSYEQYF
>TRBJ2-7|TRBD1|TRBV25-1|.
TGTGCCAGCAGTCCTGCTCCGGGACAGAGCTCCTACGAGCAGTACTTC
CASSPAPGQSSYEQYF
>TRBJ2-7|TRBD1|TRBV23-1|.
TGCGCCAGCAGTCAAAGCGAATCCGGGACAGATTACTCCTACGAGCAGTACTTC
CASSQSESGTDYSYEQYF
>TRBJ2-7|.|TRBV5-1|.
TGCGCCAGCAGCTTGGAGCTCCAGGGGATCTACGAGCAGTACTTC
CASSLELQGIYEQYF
>TRBJ1-1|.|TRBV4-1|.
TGCGCCAGCAGCCAAGTCGGATTCAGGCAGGGGCACACTGAAGCTTTCTTT
CASSQVGFRQGHTEAFF
>TRBJ2-7|.|TRBV6-6|.
TGTGCCATCTCCCCGGTTAGGCAGGCCACCTACGAGCAGTACTTC
CAISPVRQATYEQYF
>TRBJ2-5|.|TRBV4-1|once
TGCGCCAGCAGCCCCCTCCTCCCCGGGGAGACCCAGTACTTC
CASSPLLPGETQYF
>TRBJ1-1|.|TRBV25-1|few
TGTGCCAGCAGTACTCACGGGGACACTGAAGCTTTCTTT
CASSTHGDTEAFF
>TRBJ1-1|.|TRBV2|.
TGTGCCAGCAGTTCATATCCGGGAGCGAACACTGAAGCTTTCTTT
CASSSYPGANTEAFF
>TRBJ2-1|TRBD1|TRBV27|.
TGTGCCAGCAAACCGGGACAGTACAATGAGCAGTTCTTC
CASKPGQYNEQFF